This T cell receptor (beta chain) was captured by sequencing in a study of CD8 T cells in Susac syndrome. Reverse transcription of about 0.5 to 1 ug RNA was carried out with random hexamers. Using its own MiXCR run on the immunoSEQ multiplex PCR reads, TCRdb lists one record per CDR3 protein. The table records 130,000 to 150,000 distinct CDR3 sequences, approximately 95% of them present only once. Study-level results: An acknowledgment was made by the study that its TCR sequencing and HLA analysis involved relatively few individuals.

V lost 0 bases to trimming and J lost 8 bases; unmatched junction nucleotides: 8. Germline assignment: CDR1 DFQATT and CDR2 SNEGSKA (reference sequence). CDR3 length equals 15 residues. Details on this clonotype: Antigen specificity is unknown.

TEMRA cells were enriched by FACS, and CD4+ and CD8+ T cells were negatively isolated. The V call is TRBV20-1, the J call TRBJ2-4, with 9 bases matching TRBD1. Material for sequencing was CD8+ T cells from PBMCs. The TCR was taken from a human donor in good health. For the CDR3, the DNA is TGCAGTGCTAGAGATACGGGGACAGGGCGATACATTCAGTACTTC. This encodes CSARDTGTGRYIQYF.